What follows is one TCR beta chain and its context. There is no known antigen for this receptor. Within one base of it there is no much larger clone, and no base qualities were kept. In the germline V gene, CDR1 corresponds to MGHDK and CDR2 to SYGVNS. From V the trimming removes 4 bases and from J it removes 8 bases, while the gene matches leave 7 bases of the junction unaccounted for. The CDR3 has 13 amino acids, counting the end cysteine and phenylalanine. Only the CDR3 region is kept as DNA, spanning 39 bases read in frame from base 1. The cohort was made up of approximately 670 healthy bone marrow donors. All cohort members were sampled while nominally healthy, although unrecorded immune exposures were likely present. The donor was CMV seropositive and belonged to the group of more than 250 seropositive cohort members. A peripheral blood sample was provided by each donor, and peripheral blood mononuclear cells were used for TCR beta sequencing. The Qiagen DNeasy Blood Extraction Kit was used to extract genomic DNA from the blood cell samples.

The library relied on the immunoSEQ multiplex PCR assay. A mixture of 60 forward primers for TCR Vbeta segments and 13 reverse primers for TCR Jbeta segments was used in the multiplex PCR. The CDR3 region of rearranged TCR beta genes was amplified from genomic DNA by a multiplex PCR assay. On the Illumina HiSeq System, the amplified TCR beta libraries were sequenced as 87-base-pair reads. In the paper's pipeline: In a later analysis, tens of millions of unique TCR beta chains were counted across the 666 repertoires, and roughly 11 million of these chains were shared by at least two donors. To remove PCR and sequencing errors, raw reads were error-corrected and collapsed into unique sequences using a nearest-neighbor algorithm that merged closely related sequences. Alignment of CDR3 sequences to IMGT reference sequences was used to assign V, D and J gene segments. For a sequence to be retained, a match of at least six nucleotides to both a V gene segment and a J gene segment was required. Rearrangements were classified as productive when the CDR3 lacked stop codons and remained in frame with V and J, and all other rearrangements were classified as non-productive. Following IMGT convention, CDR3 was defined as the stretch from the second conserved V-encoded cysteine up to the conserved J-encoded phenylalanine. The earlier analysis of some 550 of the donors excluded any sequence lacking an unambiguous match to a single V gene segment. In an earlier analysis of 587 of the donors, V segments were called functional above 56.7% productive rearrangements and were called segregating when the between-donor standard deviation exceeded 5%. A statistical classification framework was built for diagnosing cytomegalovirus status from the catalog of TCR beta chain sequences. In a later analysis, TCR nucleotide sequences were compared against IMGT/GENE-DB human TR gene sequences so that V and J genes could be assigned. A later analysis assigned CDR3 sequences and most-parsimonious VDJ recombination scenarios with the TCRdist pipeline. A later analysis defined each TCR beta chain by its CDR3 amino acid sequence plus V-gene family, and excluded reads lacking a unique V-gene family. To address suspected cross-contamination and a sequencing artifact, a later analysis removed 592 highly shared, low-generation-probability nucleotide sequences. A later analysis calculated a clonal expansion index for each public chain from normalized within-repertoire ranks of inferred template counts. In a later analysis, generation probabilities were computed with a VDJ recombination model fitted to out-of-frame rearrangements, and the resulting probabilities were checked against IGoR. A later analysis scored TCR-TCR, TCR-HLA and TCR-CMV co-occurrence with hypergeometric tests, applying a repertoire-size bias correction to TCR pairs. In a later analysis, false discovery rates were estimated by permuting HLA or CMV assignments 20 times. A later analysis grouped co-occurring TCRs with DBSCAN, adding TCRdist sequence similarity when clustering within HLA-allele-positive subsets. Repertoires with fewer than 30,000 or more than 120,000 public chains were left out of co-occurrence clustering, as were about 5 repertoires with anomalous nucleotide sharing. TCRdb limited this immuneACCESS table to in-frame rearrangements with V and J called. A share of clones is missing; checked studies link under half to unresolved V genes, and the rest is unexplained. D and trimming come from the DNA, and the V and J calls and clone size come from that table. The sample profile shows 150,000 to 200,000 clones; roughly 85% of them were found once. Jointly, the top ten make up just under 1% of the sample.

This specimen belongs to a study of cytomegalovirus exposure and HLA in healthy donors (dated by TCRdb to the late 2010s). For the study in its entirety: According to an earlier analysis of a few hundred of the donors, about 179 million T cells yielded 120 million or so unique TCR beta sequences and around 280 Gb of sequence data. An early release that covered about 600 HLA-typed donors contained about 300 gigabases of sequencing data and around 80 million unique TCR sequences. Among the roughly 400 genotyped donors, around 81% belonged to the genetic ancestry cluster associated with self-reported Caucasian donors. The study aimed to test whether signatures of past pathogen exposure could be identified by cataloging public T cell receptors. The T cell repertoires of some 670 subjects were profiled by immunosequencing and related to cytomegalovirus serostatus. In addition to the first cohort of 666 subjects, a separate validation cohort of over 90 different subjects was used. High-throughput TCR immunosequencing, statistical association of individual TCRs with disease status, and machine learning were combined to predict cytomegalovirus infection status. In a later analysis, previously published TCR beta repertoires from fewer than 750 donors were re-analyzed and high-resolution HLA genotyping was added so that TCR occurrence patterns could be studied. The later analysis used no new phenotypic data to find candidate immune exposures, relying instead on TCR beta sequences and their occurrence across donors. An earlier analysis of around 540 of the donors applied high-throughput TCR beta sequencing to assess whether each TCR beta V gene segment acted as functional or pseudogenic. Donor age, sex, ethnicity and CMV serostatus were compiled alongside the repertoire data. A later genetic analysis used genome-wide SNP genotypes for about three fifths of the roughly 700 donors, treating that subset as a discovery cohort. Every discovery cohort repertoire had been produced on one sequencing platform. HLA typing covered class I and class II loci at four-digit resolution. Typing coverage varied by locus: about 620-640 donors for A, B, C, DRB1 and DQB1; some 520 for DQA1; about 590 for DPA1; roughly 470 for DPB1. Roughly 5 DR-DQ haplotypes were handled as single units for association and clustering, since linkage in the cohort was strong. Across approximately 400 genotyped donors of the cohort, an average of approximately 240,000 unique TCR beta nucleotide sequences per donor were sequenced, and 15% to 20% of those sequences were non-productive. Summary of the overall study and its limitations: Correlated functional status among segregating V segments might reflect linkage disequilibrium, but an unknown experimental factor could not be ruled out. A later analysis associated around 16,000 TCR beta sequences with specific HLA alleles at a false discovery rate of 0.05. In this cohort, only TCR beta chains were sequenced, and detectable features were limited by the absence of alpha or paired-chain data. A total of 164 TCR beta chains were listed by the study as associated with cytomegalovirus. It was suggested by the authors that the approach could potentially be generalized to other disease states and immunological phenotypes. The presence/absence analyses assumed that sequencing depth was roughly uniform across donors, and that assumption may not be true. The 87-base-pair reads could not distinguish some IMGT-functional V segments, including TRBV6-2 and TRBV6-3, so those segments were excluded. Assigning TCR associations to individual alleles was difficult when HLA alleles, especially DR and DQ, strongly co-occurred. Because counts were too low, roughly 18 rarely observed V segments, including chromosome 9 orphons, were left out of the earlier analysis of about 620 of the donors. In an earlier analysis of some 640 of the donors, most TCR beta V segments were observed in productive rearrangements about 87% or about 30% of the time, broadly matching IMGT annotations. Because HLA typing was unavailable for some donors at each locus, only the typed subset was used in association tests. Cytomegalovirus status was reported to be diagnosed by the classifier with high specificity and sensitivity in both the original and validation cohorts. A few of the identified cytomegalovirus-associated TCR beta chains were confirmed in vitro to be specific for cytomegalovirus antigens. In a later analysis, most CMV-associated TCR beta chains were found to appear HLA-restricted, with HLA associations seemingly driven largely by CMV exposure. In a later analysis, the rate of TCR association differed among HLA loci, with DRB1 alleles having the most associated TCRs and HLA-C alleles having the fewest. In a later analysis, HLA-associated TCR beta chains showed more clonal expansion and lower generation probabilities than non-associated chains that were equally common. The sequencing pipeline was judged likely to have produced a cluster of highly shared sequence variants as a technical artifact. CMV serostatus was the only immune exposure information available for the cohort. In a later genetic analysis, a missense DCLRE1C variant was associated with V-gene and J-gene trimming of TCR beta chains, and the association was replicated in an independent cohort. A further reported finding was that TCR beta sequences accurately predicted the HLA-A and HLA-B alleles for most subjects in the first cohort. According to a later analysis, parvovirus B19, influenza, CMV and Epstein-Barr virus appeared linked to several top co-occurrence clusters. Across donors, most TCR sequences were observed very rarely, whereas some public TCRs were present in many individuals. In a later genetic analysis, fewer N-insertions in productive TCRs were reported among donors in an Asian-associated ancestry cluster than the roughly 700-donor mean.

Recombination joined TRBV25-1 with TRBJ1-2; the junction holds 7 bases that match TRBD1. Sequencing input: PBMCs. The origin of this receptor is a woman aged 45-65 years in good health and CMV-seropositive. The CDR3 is CASSGTRGRGYTF. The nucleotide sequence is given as TGTGCCAGCAGTGGGACCAGGGGGAGAGGCTACACCTTC.